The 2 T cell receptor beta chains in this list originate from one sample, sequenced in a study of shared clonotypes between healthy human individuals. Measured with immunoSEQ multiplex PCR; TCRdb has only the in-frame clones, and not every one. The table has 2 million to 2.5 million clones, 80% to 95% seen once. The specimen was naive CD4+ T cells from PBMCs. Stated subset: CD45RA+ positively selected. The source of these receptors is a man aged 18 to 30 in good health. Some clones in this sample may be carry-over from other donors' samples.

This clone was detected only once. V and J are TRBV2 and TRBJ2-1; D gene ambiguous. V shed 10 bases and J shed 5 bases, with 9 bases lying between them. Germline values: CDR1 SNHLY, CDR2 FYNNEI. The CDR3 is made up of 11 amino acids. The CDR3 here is CAKRGHNEQFF. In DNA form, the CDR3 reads TGTGCCAAAAGAGGTCACAATGAGCAGTTCTTC.

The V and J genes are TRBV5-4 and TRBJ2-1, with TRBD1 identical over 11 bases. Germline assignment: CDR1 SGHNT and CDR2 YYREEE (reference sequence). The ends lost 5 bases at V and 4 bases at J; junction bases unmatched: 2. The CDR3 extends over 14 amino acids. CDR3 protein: CASRRDRGYNEQFF. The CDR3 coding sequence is TGTGCCAGCAGAAGGGACAGGGGGTACAATGAGCAGTTCTTC.